The rows below give T cell receptor beta chains drawn from one sample of a study of radiation and T cells in renal cell carcinoma. Clones were sequenced by immunoSEQ multiplex PCR, and TCRdb holds only the in-frame ones, with some missing. The sample has roughly 120,000 clones, around four fifths seen once. The sequencing used blood, collected from a patient whose treatment included radiotherapy and nephrectomy. These receptors were taken from a woman aged 60-75 years with renal cell carcinoma. Both conserved end residues are part of each CDR3. Fields, in order: V gene, J gene, clone size, D gene, CDR3 DNA, CDR3 protein. D genes are given only for firm matches. The size of a clone is reported for some rows only, either as once, few or many, or as a class for expanded clones.

TRBV2	TRBJ2-3	-	TRBD1	TGTGCCCGAAGGACAGGGGATTACACAGATACGCAGTATTTT	CARRTGDYTDTQYF
TRBV7-9	TRBJ1-2	-	TRBD1	TGTGCCAGCAGCTTATCCGGGACAGTTATCTATGGCTACACCTTC	CASSLSGTVIYGYTF
TRBV30	TRBJ1-2	-	TRBD1	TGTGCCTGGGGCCCCTCCACCGGGACAGGGGAAGGGGGCTACACCTTC	CAWGPSTGTGEGGYTF
TRBV11-2	TRBJ2-4	-	-	TGTGCCAGCAGCTTAGATCCGTTAGGCAGCCAGTACTTC	CASSLDPLGSQYF
TRBV6-5	TRBJ1-1	-	-	TGTGCCAGCAGTGAAGCGAACGGTGCTTTCTTT	CASSEANGAFF
TRBV28	TRBJ2-2	-	TRBD2	TGTGCCAGCAGTTTAGTGCTAGCGGGCAATGCCGGGGAGCTGTTTTTT	CASSLVLAGNAGELFF
TRBV6-1	TRBJ1-1	-	-	TGTGCCAGTTTAACAGGGCACCAAAACGGTGAAGCTTTCTTT	CASLTGHQNGEAFF
TRBV5-5	TRBJ1-2	-	TRBD1	TGTGCCAGCAGCAAAGGGACAGTCCCTTTGGATGGCTACACCTTC	CASSKGTVPLDGYTF
TRBV4-1	TRBJ1-5	-	TRBD1	TGCGCCAGCAGCCAGGGAGGACAGGGGCGGACTGTCCAGCATTTT	CASSQGGQGRTVQHF
TRBV28	TRBJ1-1	-	-	TGTGCCAGCAGTATCGTACGCAGGGAAGCTGAAGCTTTCTTT	CASSIVRREAEAFF
TRBV29-1	TRBJ2-7	-	TRBD1	TGCAGCGGGACCGGGACAGGGAGCTACGAGCAGTACTTC	CSGTGTGSYEQYF
TRBV30	TRBJ1-5	few	-	TGTGCCTGGAGTGTGGGGGCTCTCAATCAGCCCCAGCATTTT	CAWSVGALNQPQHF
TRBV4-1	TRBJ1-6	few	TRBD1	TGCGCCAGCAGCCATGCCCGGGACAGGGCTAAATCTTTTGATTCACCCCTCCACTTT	CASSHARDRAKSFDSPLHF
TRBV28	TRBJ2-5	-	-	TGTGCCAGCAGTATACTATATGAGGAGGGGACCCAGTACTTC	CASSILYEEGTQYF
TRBV9	TRBJ2-1	-	-	TGTGCCAGCGGAGGCCAAGGCAATGAGCAGTTCTTC	CASGGQGNEQFF
TRBV2	TRBJ2-7	-	-	TGTGCCAGCAGGACCTACGAGCAGTACTTC	CASRTYEQYF
TRBV5-4	TRBJ2-7	-	TRBD2	TGTGCCAGCAGCTTCATCCTAGCGGGAAACCACGAGCAGTACTTC	CASSFILAGNHEQYF
TRBV11-2	TRBJ1-4	-	TRBD1	TGTGCCAGCAGCAAGGGACAGGGGGAAGAAAAACTGTTTTTT	CASSKGQGEEKLFF
TRBV9	TRBJ1-2	-	-	TGTGCCAGCAGCGCTACAGGGCGTAGGAACTATGGCTACACCTTC	CASSATGRRNYGYTF
TRBV6-5	TRBJ2-3	-	TRBD2	TGTGCCAGCAGTTACCTAGCGGGAAGCACAGATACGCAGTATTTT	CASSYLAGSTDTQYF
TRBV29-1	TRBJ1-2	-	TRBD1	TGCAGCGCCTTAACAGGGGGCTATGGCTACACCTTC	CSALTGGYGYTF
TRBV28	TRBJ1-1	-	-	TGTGCCAGCAGAGTAAACCCGAACACTGAAGCTTTCTTT	CASRVNPNTEAFF
TRBV2	TRBJ2-2	once	-	TGTGCCAGCAGTGTAGAAGGATTGGCGAACACCGGGGAGCTGTTTTTT	CASSVEGLANTGELFF
TRBV5-6	TRBJ1-4	few	TRBD1	TGTGCCAGCAGCTTGTGGACAGGAAGGGCTGAAAAACTGTTTTTT	CASSLWTGRAEKLFF
TRBV10-3	TRBJ1-2	-	-	TGTGCCATCAGTGACCAGGGGAACTATGGCTACACCTTC	CAISDQGNYGYTF
TRBV6-6	TRBJ1-4	once	TRBD1	TGTGCCAGCAGCTACTGGGGACAGGGTAATGAAAAACTGTTTTTT	CASSYWGQGNEKLFF
TRBV14	TRBJ2-1	-	TRBD2	TGTGCCAGCAGCCTGGGGGAGCCCGGGACTAGCGGGGTTAGCTCCTACAATGAGCAGTTCTTC	CASSLGEPGTSGVSSYNEQFF
TRBV11-2	TRBJ2-5	-	-	TGTGCCAGCAGCTTAAAGGGGGTCCGGTACTTC	CASSLKGVRYF
TRBV11-1	TRBJ2-3	-	-	TGTGCCAGCAGCTGGGGCCTGCGAAGGTCTAACACAGATACGCAGTATTTT	CASSWGLRRSNTDTQYF
TRBV5-1	TRBJ1-3	-	-	TGCGCCAGCAGCTTGGTGGGAGACTCTGGAAACACCATATATTTT	CASSLVGDSGNTIYF
TRBV29-1	TRBJ2-1	-	-	TGCAGCGTTGAAGGGCAGGGGTTCTACAATGAGCAGTTCTTC	CSVEGQGFYNEQFF
TRBV13	TRBJ1-1	many	TRBD1	TGTGCCAGCAGCCGATGGGGGACAGGGGGCGTAGCTTTCTTT	CASSRWGTGGVAFF
TRBV5-6	TRBJ1-4	-	TRBD1	TGTGCCAGCAGCGCCCCGCGGACAGGGGGGGACGAAAAACTGTTTTTT	CASSAPRTGGDEKLFF
TRBV28	TRBJ1-5	few	-	TGTGCCAGCACCCTTGGGGCCAGGGTTGATCAGCCCCAGCATTTT	CASTLGARVDQPQHF
TRBV5-1	TRBJ2-1	-	TRBD1	TGCGCCAGCAGCGCCGGGACAGTCTCCTACAATGAGCAGTTCTTC	CASSAGTVSYNEQFF
TRBV7-4	TRBJ1-2	-	-	TGTGCCAGCACCAAGGGACAACCTGTTAGGGGCTACACCTTC	CASTKGQPVRGYTF
TRBV2	TRBJ1-2	-	TRBD1	TGTGCCAGCAGTGAACAACCGGGACAGGGGTATGGCTACACCTTC	CASSEQPGQGYGYTF
TRBV9	TRBJ1-1	-	-	TGTGCCAGCAGCGCCGTCGTAGGCAGGACCCCTGAAGCTTTCTTT	CASSAVVGRTPEAFF
TRBV9	TRBJ2-3	-	TRBD2	TGTGCCAGCAGCGGGGGGACTAGCGGAAGAACCCCGACAGATACGCAGTATTTT	CASSGGTSGRTPTDTQYF
TRBV2	TRBJ1-1	-	TRBD1	TGTGCCAGCAGGAAAACAGGGGATTCGAACACTGAAGCTTTCTTT	CASRKTGDSNTEAFF
TRBV6-5	TRBJ1-6	-	TRBD1	TGTGCCAGCAGATTGGACAGGGGAAATTCACCCCTCCACTTT	CASRLDRGNSPLHF
TRBV9	TRBJ1-4	-	-	TGTGCCAGCAGCGTAGAGGGACAAAATGAAAAACTGTTTTTT	CASSVEGQNEKLFF
TRBV18	TRBJ2-7	-	-	TGTGCCAGCTCACCAGACGACAAAATCCCTCACGAGCAGTACTTC	CASSPDDKIPHEQYF
TRBV5-1	TRBJ2-3	-	-	TGCGCCAGCAGCCCTGGCGGCAGATTCACAGATACGCAGTATTTT	CASSPGGRFTDTQYF
TRBV19	TRBJ2-7	many	-	TGTGCCAGTAGTACCGGGGCAGGGATCGAGCAGTACTTC	CASSTGAGIEQYF
TRBV5-1	TRBJ2-7	-	-	TGCGCCAGCAGCTTGTCACCCCAGAGAGGGGGGTCCTACGAGCAGTACTTC	CASSLSPQRGGSYEQYF